This TCR beta chain stems from a study of cytomegalovirus exposure and HLA in healthy donors. Study outcomes and limitations: Most TCR sequences proved rare, with some public TCRs found in many donors.

The CDR3 runs 12 residues. Trimming took off 8 bases at V and 3 bases at J, with 7 bases between the two ends. Germline values: CDR1 LNHDA, CDR2 SQIVND (reference sequence). As concerns this clone: Its target is not known.

PCR was performed using 60 Vbeta and 13 Jbeta primers. Measured with immunoSEQ multiplex PCR; TCRdb has only the in-frame clones, and not every one. The sample holds about 130,000 clones, roughly 78% seen once. The source is a man between 35 and 55 years old in good health and CMV-seronegative. The material sequenced was PBMCs. The V and J genes are TRBV19 and TRBJ2-2, with D perhaps TRBD2 (5 bases). The DNA for the CDR3 is TGTGCCAGTGGGAGTTACACCGGGGAGCTGTTTTTT. Protein sequence: CASGSYTGELFF.